Ten or more counts support the clone carrying this TCR beta chain. Its antigen is unknown. This entry comes from a study of T-cell memory formation after mild COVID-19. Study outcomes and limitations: Later expanders leaned toward CD4+, whereas clones contracting from day 15 to 85 were balanced CD4/CD8.

Between the trimmed V and J ends, which lost 5 bases and 9 bases, there was a span of 14 bases. Per germline, CDR1 SGHVS and CDR2 FNYEAQ. The CDR3 spans 13 residues. MiXCR, run by TCRdb on the 5' RACE reads, gives a single entry per CDR3 protein. The sample holds 80,000 to 90,000 distinct CDR3 sequences, more than 20% seen once. Sequenced sample: PBMCs or a T cell subset sorted from them (not recorded which). This clonotype was sampled from a man aged 18 to 29 who had mild COVID-19 (a few samples of this study predate the infection). Cell type and time point are not known. This rearrangement joins TRBV7-6 to TRBJ2-1; possible D gene TRBD1, 6 bases. The DNA for the CDR3 is TGTGCCAGCAGCACCTCCCAGGGGAGTGAGCAGTTCTTC. This gives the protein CASSTSQGSEQFF.